Listed here is a single T cell receptor (beta chain). V was clipped by 4 bases and J by 6 bases, with 34 bases between them. Germline V CDR1 and CDR2: LGHDT, YNNKEL (reference sequence). This CDR3 is built from 20 residues. The sample belongs to a study of blood T cell repertoires in COVID-19. TCRdb's table, derived via immunoSEQ multiplex PCR, lists solely in-frame clones and lacks some. The data contain some 210,000 clones, roughly nine tenths of them seen just once; the ten biggest clones take up over 0.75%. V and J are TRBV3-1 (or the pseudogene TRBV3-2) and TRBJ2-7, with a possible D match to TRBD2 (7 bases). The receptor was derived from a man aged 60 to 75 with COVID-19, enrolled during active disease. Sequencing was carried out using peripheral blood. CDR3: CASSPKGGVRLGLNPSEQYF. CDR3 nucleotide sequence: TGTGCCAGCAGCCCCAAGGGGGGGGTCAGACTTGGCCTAAACCCGTCCGAGCAGTACTTC.